The 3 T cell receptor beta chains below come from one sample, sequenced in a study of breast tumors, draining lymph nodes, adjacent tissues. Axillary draining lymph nodes of breast cancer patients supplied the node samples. TCRdb re-analysed the multiplex PCR reads in MiXCR, keeping a single row per CDR3 protein. The top ten clones hold over 1% of a sample with approximately 100,000 distinct CDR3 sequences, 21% of them seen once. The sample taken for sequencing was axillary lymph node tissue. The origin of the receptors is a female donor with breast cancer. Some clones in this sample may be carry-over from other donors' samples.

Notes on this clonotype: This sequence may be a read error, since a much larger clone differs from it by one base. The V call is TRBV30, the J call TRBJ1-3; D ambiguous. Germline loops: CDR1 GTSNPN, CDR2 SVGIG (reference sequence). CDR3 length: 13 amino acids. The CDR3 nucleotides are TGTGCCTGGAGTGGAGAAACTGGAAACGCCATATATTTT. Residues: CAWSGETGNAIYF.

This clonotype was seen at least ten times. The rearrangement links TRBV10-2 to TRBJ2-7; D unresolved. Trimming cost V 6 bases and J 0 bases, with 9 bases left between them. The CDR3 runs to 13 residues. Per germline, CDR1 WSHSY and CDR2 SAAADI. CDR3 residues: CASSPGYSYEQYF. The DNA of the CDR3 is TGCGCCAGCAGCCCGGGTTACTCCTACGAGCAGTACTTC.

A few counts support this clonotype. This chain connects TRBV27 to TRBJ2-3, with D hard to call. CDR1 is MNHEY, CDR2 SMNVEV, per germline (reference sequence). This CDR3 comprises 15 residues. The germline V and J ends were trimmed by 4 bases and 5 bases, with 16 bases remaining between them. CDR3 region: CASSSPIRSRDTQYF. The CDR3 nucleotides read TGTGCCAGCAGTTCCCCCATCCGTTCTAGAGATACGCAGTATTTT.